This TCR beta chain was documented in a study of T-cell reconstitution after alpha-beta-depleted transplantation in children (dated by TCRdb to about 2016). Regarding the study in general: The study quantitatively tracked T-cell immune reconstitution after TCRalphabeta/CD19-depleted allogeneic hematopoietic cell transplantation in children using TCR repertoire profiling. Findings and caveats that apply to the study as a whole: In some patients, the high TCRbeta diversity seen at day 60 was put down to recipient T cells and intrathymic progenitors that had survived conditioning. Over the following months the frequencies of hyperexpanded clones went down, and after one year T-cell counts and TCRbeta diversity were mostly credited to newly produced T cells. The apparently early recovery of alphabetaT-cell counts about two months after transplant reportedly depended on only several hundred rapidly expanded clones that came from non-depleted graft cells.

This clonotype was recorded many times. The target of this receptor is not known. Qualities for individual bases were not recorded, and no much larger clone is one base off. Reading the label with the study, this specimen's time point is: day 60 (about 2 months) after transplantation. What the treatment or condition label conveys for this sample: allogeneic hematopoietic cell transplantation with graft depleted of TCRalphabeta T cells and CD19 B cells. The transplant recipients were children given TCRalphabeta/CD19-depleted allogeneic hematopoietic cell grafts. Germline trimming: 5 bases from V, 1 base from J; junction bases outside gene matches: 3. From its cysteine to its phenylalanine, the CDR3 spans 16 amino acids. Only the CDR3 region is kept as DNA, spanning 48 bases read in frame from base 1. Reading the germline V gene gives CDR1 SGHVS and CDR2 FQNEAQ. Library preparation was by PCR. These reads were obtained on an Illumina HiSeq 2500. TCR libraries were prepared with molecular barcoding, using unique molecular identifiers to normalize TCRbeta repertoire quantification. TCRdb itself trimmed the public reads at Q25 with fastp, ran MiXCR and retained productive beta chains. Under each unique CDR3 protein, matching rows form one entry showing the most common genes and DNA. The sample table lists under 20,000 distinct CDR3 sequences, approximately 13% of them with a count of one. Jointly, the top ten make up over 30% of the sample.

The sequence is built from TRBV7-8 and TRBJ2-3; 13 middle bases align to TRBD2. The clonotype comes from a female patient aged 2-10 years who had a stem cell transplant for congenital amegakaryocytic thrombocytopenia, so the T cells may come from the graft donor. The sample was PBMCs, mostly from graft donor cells, taken 60 days after TCRalphabeta/CD19-depleted stem cell transplant. The CDR3: CASSPGLAGGTDTQYF. DNA sequence: TGTGCCAGCAGCCCTGGACTAGCGGGGGGCACAGATACGCAGTATTTT.